This T cell receptor beta chain was documented in a study of cytotoxic CD8 clonotypes in ibrutinib-treated CLL. Looking at the study overall: Patients: roughly 11 relapsed/refractory, some 15 treatment-naive, 17 IGHV unmutated.

Depths of 1 in 200,000 to 1 in 1 million T cells were the sequencing target. Profiling relied on immunoSEQ multiplex PCR, and the TCRdb table lists in-frame clones only, not all of them. Of nearly 300,000 clones in the sample, more than 70% were seen once. The CDR3 sequence is 14 residues long. Looked up from germline, CDR1 is MNHEY and CDR2 is SMNVEV (reference sequence). The V end lost 5 bases, the J end lost 1 base, and 12 bases lay between the germline ends. The clonotype was recovered from a human donor with chronic lymphocytic leukemia. Sequencing was performed on PBMCs, taken at disease progression, from a patient treated with ibrutinib. This chain connects TRBV27 to TRBJ2-7; the D is unclear. CDR3 sequence: CASSSQFRSYEQYF. The CDR3 coding sequence is TGTGCCAGCAGTAGTCAGTTTCGGTCCTACGAGCAGTACTTC.